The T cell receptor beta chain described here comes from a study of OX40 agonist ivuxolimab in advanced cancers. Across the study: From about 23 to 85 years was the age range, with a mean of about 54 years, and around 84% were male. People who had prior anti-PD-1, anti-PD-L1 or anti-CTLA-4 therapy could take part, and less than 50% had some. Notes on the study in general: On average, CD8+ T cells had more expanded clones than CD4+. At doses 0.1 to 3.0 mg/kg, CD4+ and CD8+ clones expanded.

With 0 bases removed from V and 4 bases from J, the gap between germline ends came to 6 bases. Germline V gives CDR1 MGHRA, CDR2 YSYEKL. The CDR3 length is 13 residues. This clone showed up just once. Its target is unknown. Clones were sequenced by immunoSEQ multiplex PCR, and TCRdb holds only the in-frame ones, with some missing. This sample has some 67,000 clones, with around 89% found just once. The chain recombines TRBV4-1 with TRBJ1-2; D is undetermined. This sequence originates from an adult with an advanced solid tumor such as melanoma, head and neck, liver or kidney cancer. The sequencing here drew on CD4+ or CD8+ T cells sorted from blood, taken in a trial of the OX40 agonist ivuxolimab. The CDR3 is CASSQDSTYGYTF. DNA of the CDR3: TGCGCCAGCAGCCAAGATTCGACCTATGGCTACACCTTC.